This entry features one TCR beta chain sequence. What it binds is unknown. This specimen belongs to a study of siplizumab effects on memory and regulatory T cells. General observations from the study: Naive T cells were seen as more diverse than memory cells and as major alloresponse contributors. Treg origin accounted for an average of approximately 69% of mappable alloreactive CD4+ clones with siplizumab and over 25% in controls. Naive versus memory phenotype went unassigned for roughly 80-96% of proliferating CD4+ or CD8+ clones. Proliferating Tregs' suppressive function in siplizumab cultures went unconfirmed.

Data came from immunoSEQ multiplex PCR; TCRdb stores just in-frame clones and leaves some out. The sample holds over 100,000 clones, around 90% seen once. Germline loops: CDR1 LGHNT, CDR2 FRNRAP. Trimming stripped 2 bases from V and 3 bases from J, with 9 bases between. CDR3 length: 14 residues. The V call is TRBV12-5, the J call TRBJ2-3, with TRBD2 as a possible D gene (6 bases). The receptor was isolated from a human donor in good health. The sample was Tregs sorted from blood. In DNA, the CDR3 is TGTGCTAGTGGTTTGCCTGGGACTACAGATACGCAGTATTTT. It codes for CASGLPGTTDTQYF.